The 21 T cell receptor beta chains given below trace back to one sample, sequenced in a study of blood T cell repertoires in COVID-19. The assay was immunoSEQ multiplex PCR, and TCRdb's table has in-frame clones only and misses some. The table lists fewer than 450,000 clones, less than 90% of them singletons. Input material: PBMCs or T cells enriched from blood (not recorded which). All receptors derive from a woman aged 25 to 45 who had recovered from COVID-19.

The rearrangement uses TRBV29-1 and TRBJ2-2, with 7 bases that match TRBD2. CDR1 is SQVTM and CDR2 is ANQGSEA in the germline V gene. Germline trimming cut 3 bases from V and 6 bases from J; bases unmatched to any gene: 13. The CDR3 spans 16 residues. CDR3 in DNA: TGCAGCGTTGACGGTGTGCGGGGGATTACCTCCGGGGAGCTGTTTTTT. This encodes CSVDGVRGITSGELFF.

This clone was counted only a few times. This chain joins TRBV13 and TRBJ1-2; 8 bases are shared with TRBD1. The germline CDR1 and CDR2 sequences are PRHDT and FYEKMQ (reference sequence). This CDR3 is built from 16 residues. V lost 3 bases and J lost 5; bases outside the gene matches: 11. This chain's CDR3 is CASSFSGQGASYGYTF. DNA for the CDR3: TGTGCCAGCAGCTTCTCTGGCCAGGGGGCGAGTTATGGCTACACCTTC.

The rearrangement joins TRBV3-1 (or the pseudogene TRBV3-2) to TRBJ2-1; D perhaps matches TRBD2 (6 bases). Looked up from germline, CDR1 is LGHDT and CDR2 is YNNKEL (reference sequence). This CDR3 is built from 14 residues. With 5 bases removed from V and 6 bases from J, the gap between germline ends came to 14 bases. The CDR3 protein is CASSSRGFGNEQFF. In DNA form, the CDR3 reads TGTGCCAGCAGCTCACGGGGGTTTGGCAATGAGCAGTTCTTC.

This clone was observed once. The gene calls are TRBV4-1 and TRBJ1-6, with D uncertain. Deletions cut 1 base from V and 4 bases from J, with 8 bases between. Germline V lookup: CDR1 MGHRA, CDR2 YSYEKL. The CDR3 contains 15 residues. In DNA, the CDR3 is TGCGCCAGCAGCCAAGGGGAGGTTTATAATTCACCCCTCCACTTT. Protein sequence: CASSQGEVYNSPLHF.

The CDR3, as DNA: TGTGCCAGTAGTGGGCCGAACTACGAGCAGTACTTC. Protein product: CASSGPNYEQYF. The chain employs TRBV19 and TRBJ2-7, with D uncertain. Germline loops: CDR1 LNHDA, CDR2 SQIVND (reference sequence). CDR3 size: 12 residues. V lost 5 bases and J lost 3, with 8 bases in between. Combining the CDR3 with reference TRBV19 and TRBJ2-7 gives the whole variable domain DGGITQSPKYLFRKEGQNVTLSCEQNLNHDAMYWYRQDPGQGLRLIYYSQIVNDFQKGDIAEGYSVSREKKESFPLTVTSAQKNPTAFYLCASSGPNYEQYFGPGTRLTVT.

In DNA, the CDR3 is TGTGCCAGCAGCTTGGGCTCGGGGGAGCAGTTCTTC. It encodes CASSLGSGEQFF. The rearrangement uses TRBV5-4 and TRBJ2-1, with D possibly being TRBD2 (5 bases). CDR1 is SGHNT, CDR2 YYREEE, per germline (reference sequence). The CDR3 is 12 amino acids. V was trimmed by 0 bases and J by 10 bases, leaving 8 bases between them. Looking up the rest from reference TRBV5-4 and TRBJ2-1 gives the full variable domain: ETGVTQSPTHLIKTRGQQVTLRCSSQSGHNTVSWYQQALGQGPQFIFQYYREEENGRGNFPPRFSGLQFPNYSSELNVNALELDDSALYLCASSLGSGEQFFGPGTRLTVL.

This chain joins TRBV3-1 (or the pseudogene TRBV3-2) and TRBJ1-2, with 7 bases lining up with TRBD1. J was trimmed by 8 bases and V by 0 bases; bases with no gene match: 12. Germline CDR1 is LGHDT and CDR2 is YNNKEL (reference sequence). This CDR3 region has 16 residues. The CDR3 protein is CASSQDRFRQGRGYTF. The CDR3 region has the DNA TGTGCCAGCAGCCAAGACCGATTTAGACAGGGTCGCGGCTACACCTTC.

This rearrangement joins TRBV29-1 to TRBJ2-3; 7 nucleotides match TRBD2. V dropped 6 bases and J dropped 0; count of bases not matched to a gene: 12. The CDR3 consists of 16 residues. The V gene's germline CDR1 is SQVTM and CDR2 ANQGSEA. The CDR3: CSVEGGRESSTDTQYF. CDR3 DNA sequence: TGCAGCGTCGAGGGAGGGCGAGAGTCTAGCACAGATACGCAGTATTTT.

J is TRBJ1-3 and V is TRBV4-1, with TRBD1 matching over 8 bases. The CDR3 consists of 15 residues. Germline values: CDR1 MGHRA, CDR2 YSYEKL. Unmatched junction bases numbered 6, after V lost 4 bases and J lost 4 bases. CDR3 sequence (DNA): TGCGCCAGCAGCCTCGGACAGGGCTTCGGAAACACCATATATTTT. Its translation: CASSLGQGFGNTIYF.

J is TRBJ2-5 and V is TRBV6-2 or TRBV6-3; D uncertain. Germline V gene sequence: CDR1 MNHEY, CDR2 SVGEGT. This CDR3 has 13 amino acids. Trimming removed 2 bases from V and 0 bases from J, with 4 bases in between. CDR3 bases: TGTGCCAGCAGTTACCAGTACCAAGAGACCCAGTACTTC. This translates into CASSYQYQETQYF.

This chain links TRBV30 with TRBJ2-2, with TRBD2 as a possible D gene (5 bases). The CDR3 totals 15 residues. V was clipped by 4 bases and J by 0 bases, with 12 bases between them. Germline V gene sequence: CDR1 GTSNPN, CDR2 SVGIG (reference sequence). This CDR3 is CAWTPGTANTGELFF. The CDR3 DNA reads TGTGCCTGGACCCCGGGAACAGCGAACACCGGGGAGCTGTTTTTT.

In DNA, the CDR3 is TGTGCCAGCAGCCAAGAGGCTAGCGGGGGATCCACAGATACGCAGTATTTT. Protein sequence: CASSQEASGGSTDTQYF. The J gene is TRBJ2-3, the V gene TRBV4-2; 10 bases are a match to TRBD2. Germline CDR1 and CDR2: LGHNA and YNFKEQ. With 0 bases clipped from V and 2 bases from J, the junction kept 5 bases outside the gene matches. This CDR3 has 17 residues.

The V call is TRBV21-1, the J call TRBJ2-7; TRBD2 is the table's D call and was not checked against the DNA. TRBV21-1 is an annotated pseudogene. CDR3 length: 17 amino acids. The CDR3 here is CASSKVTPRTENYEQYF. The CDR3 DNA reads TGTGCCAGCAGCAAAGTTACCCCCCGAACTGAGAACTACGAGCAGTACTTC.

The rearrangement uses TRBV25-1 and TRBJ2-2, with D possibly being TRBD1 (6 bases). CDR1 is MGHDK, CDR2 SYGVNS, per germline. V lost 0 bases to trimming and J lost 1 base, with 15 bases between them. The length of the CDR3 is 18 residues. CDR3 sequence (DNA): TGTGCCAGCAGTGAATATAAGTTCTCGGGACAGAACACCGGGGAGCTGTTTTTT. Translation gives CASSEYKFSGQNTGELFF.

In DNA, the CDR3 is TGTGCCAGCAGCCCAGGGACAGGGGGTAAATCCTACGAGCAGTACTTC. The encoded protein is CASSPGTGGKSYEQYF. The V and J genes are TRBV5-4 and TRBJ2-7; 11 positions agree with TRBD1. Unmatched junction bases numbered 7, after V lost 4 bases and J lost 1 base. Germline V gene sequence: CDR1 SGHNT, CDR2 YYREEE (reference sequence). This CDR3 contains 16 residues.

As DNA, the CDR3 is TGTGCCAGCAGCTTAGGAGGCGGGGGGTACGAGCAGTACTTC. It specifies CASSLGGGGYEQYF. The chain links TRBV7-2 to TRBJ2-7, with 8 positions matching TRBD2. Germline CDR1 SGHTA, CDR2 FQGNSA. The CDR3 totals 14 residues. The V segment lost 1 base and the J segment 4 bases; nucleotides outside the gene matches: 3.

Here the CDR3 reads CASSVGPGGGNAPLHF. The DNA of the CDR3 is TGTGCCAGCAGCGTAGGTCCGGGCGGGGGGAATGCTCCCCTCCACTTT. The chain has TRBV9 and TRBJ1-6, with D tentatively TRBD1 (5 bases). Germline values: CDR1 SGDLS, CDR2 YYNGEE. The CDR3 has 16 amino acids. The V and J ends lost 0 bases and 13 bases respectively, with 20 bases between them.

The chain employs TRBV6-5 and TRBJ2-1; 10 nucleotides line up with TRBD1. The CDR3 runs to 13 residues. Trimming at V came to 5 bases and at J to 10 bases, leaving 5 bases not matched to a gene. The germline V gene has CDR1 MNHEY and CDR2 SVGAGI. The CDR3 nucleotides are TGTGCCAGCAGTAGACAGGGGGCATACGAGCAGTTCTTC. Translation: CASSRQGAYEQFF.

This clone was picked up one time. CDR3 sequence reads: CASSSPGLDREQYF. The CDR3 DNA follows: TGTGCCAGCAGTTCCCCGGGACTGGATAGGGAGCAGTACTTC. The V gene is TRBV28, the J gene TRBJ2-7; a weak D match, TRBD2 (6 bases). Germline V gene sequence: CDR1 MDHEN, CDR2 SYDVKM. CDR3 length: 14 amino acids. Trimming stripped 4 bases from V and 7 bases from J, with 17 bases between.

This chain's CDR3 is CASSSGQTEAFF. DNA of the CDR3: TGTGCCAGCAGCTCGGGACAAACTGAAGCTTTCTTT. This sequence joins TRBV12-3 or TRBV12-4 and TRBJ1-1; TRBD1 might be the D (6 bases). Trimming stripped 6 bases from V and 5 bases from J, with 10 bases between. The length of the CDR3 is 12 residues.

V gene TRBV7-9 combines with J gene TRBJ1-4, with 8 bases matching TRBD1. Germline V gene lookup returns CDR1 SEHNR and CDR2 FQNEAQ (reference sequence). This CDR3 spans 19 amino acids. V dropped 4 bases and J dropped 5; count of bases not matched to a gene: 18. CDR3 sequence: CASSSQDRGRFHLNEKLFF. CDR3 nucleotide sequence: TGTGCCAGCAGCTCCCAAGACAGGGGCCGCTTCCACCTCAATGAAAAACTGTTTTTT.